This T cell receptor beta chain was observed in a study of blood T cell repertoires in COVID-19. Clones were read by immunoSEQ multiplex PCR, and TCRdb kept only the in-frame ones, dropping some. The table lists about 62,000 clones, 85% to 90% of them singletons. Enrollment of patients from Seattle took place during active infection, with longitudinal follow-up. Material for sequencing was peripheral blood. The TCR was taken from a woman aged 55 to 70 with COVID-19, enrolled during active disease.

CDR3 in DNA: TGTGCCAGCTCCGAGGAAGGGGGCGCCTACAATGAGCAGTTCTTC. Translation gives CASSEEGGAYNEQFF. J is TRBJ2-1 and V is TRBV11-2, with 7 positions matching TRBD1. Germline loops: CDR1 SGHAT, CDR2 FQNNGV. The CDR3 spans 15 residues. With V trimmed by 8 bases and J by 2 bases, 9 bases remained unmatched.